This TCR beta chain was sequenced for a study of cytomegalovirus exposure and HLA in healthy donors. Broader study findings: That first-cohort TCR clusters tended to co-occur in the approximately 120 validation repertoires was found in a later analysis. Most observed TCR sequences were rare, whereas some public TCRs were detected in many donors.

The method was immunoSEQ multiplex PCR; TCRdb's version includes in-frame clones alone and lacks a portion of them. The sample carries approximately 260,000 clones, just over 85% recorded once. Germline V gene data show CDR1 as SGHRS and CDR2 as YFSETQ. With V trimmed by 7 bases and J by 6 bases, 19 bases remained unmatched. CDR3 length: 17 residues. Comments on this clone: Its antigen remains unidentified.

The specimen sequenced was PBMCs. J is TRBJ1-2 and V is TRBV5-1; 9 bases are shared with TRBD1. This receptor was taken from a woman between 18 and 29 years old in good health and CMV-seronegative. This CDR3 reads CASGWSFGTGLLHGYTF. The DNA for the CDR3 is TGCGCCAGCGGTTGGTCTTTTGGGACAGGGCTGCTCCATGGCTACACCTTC.